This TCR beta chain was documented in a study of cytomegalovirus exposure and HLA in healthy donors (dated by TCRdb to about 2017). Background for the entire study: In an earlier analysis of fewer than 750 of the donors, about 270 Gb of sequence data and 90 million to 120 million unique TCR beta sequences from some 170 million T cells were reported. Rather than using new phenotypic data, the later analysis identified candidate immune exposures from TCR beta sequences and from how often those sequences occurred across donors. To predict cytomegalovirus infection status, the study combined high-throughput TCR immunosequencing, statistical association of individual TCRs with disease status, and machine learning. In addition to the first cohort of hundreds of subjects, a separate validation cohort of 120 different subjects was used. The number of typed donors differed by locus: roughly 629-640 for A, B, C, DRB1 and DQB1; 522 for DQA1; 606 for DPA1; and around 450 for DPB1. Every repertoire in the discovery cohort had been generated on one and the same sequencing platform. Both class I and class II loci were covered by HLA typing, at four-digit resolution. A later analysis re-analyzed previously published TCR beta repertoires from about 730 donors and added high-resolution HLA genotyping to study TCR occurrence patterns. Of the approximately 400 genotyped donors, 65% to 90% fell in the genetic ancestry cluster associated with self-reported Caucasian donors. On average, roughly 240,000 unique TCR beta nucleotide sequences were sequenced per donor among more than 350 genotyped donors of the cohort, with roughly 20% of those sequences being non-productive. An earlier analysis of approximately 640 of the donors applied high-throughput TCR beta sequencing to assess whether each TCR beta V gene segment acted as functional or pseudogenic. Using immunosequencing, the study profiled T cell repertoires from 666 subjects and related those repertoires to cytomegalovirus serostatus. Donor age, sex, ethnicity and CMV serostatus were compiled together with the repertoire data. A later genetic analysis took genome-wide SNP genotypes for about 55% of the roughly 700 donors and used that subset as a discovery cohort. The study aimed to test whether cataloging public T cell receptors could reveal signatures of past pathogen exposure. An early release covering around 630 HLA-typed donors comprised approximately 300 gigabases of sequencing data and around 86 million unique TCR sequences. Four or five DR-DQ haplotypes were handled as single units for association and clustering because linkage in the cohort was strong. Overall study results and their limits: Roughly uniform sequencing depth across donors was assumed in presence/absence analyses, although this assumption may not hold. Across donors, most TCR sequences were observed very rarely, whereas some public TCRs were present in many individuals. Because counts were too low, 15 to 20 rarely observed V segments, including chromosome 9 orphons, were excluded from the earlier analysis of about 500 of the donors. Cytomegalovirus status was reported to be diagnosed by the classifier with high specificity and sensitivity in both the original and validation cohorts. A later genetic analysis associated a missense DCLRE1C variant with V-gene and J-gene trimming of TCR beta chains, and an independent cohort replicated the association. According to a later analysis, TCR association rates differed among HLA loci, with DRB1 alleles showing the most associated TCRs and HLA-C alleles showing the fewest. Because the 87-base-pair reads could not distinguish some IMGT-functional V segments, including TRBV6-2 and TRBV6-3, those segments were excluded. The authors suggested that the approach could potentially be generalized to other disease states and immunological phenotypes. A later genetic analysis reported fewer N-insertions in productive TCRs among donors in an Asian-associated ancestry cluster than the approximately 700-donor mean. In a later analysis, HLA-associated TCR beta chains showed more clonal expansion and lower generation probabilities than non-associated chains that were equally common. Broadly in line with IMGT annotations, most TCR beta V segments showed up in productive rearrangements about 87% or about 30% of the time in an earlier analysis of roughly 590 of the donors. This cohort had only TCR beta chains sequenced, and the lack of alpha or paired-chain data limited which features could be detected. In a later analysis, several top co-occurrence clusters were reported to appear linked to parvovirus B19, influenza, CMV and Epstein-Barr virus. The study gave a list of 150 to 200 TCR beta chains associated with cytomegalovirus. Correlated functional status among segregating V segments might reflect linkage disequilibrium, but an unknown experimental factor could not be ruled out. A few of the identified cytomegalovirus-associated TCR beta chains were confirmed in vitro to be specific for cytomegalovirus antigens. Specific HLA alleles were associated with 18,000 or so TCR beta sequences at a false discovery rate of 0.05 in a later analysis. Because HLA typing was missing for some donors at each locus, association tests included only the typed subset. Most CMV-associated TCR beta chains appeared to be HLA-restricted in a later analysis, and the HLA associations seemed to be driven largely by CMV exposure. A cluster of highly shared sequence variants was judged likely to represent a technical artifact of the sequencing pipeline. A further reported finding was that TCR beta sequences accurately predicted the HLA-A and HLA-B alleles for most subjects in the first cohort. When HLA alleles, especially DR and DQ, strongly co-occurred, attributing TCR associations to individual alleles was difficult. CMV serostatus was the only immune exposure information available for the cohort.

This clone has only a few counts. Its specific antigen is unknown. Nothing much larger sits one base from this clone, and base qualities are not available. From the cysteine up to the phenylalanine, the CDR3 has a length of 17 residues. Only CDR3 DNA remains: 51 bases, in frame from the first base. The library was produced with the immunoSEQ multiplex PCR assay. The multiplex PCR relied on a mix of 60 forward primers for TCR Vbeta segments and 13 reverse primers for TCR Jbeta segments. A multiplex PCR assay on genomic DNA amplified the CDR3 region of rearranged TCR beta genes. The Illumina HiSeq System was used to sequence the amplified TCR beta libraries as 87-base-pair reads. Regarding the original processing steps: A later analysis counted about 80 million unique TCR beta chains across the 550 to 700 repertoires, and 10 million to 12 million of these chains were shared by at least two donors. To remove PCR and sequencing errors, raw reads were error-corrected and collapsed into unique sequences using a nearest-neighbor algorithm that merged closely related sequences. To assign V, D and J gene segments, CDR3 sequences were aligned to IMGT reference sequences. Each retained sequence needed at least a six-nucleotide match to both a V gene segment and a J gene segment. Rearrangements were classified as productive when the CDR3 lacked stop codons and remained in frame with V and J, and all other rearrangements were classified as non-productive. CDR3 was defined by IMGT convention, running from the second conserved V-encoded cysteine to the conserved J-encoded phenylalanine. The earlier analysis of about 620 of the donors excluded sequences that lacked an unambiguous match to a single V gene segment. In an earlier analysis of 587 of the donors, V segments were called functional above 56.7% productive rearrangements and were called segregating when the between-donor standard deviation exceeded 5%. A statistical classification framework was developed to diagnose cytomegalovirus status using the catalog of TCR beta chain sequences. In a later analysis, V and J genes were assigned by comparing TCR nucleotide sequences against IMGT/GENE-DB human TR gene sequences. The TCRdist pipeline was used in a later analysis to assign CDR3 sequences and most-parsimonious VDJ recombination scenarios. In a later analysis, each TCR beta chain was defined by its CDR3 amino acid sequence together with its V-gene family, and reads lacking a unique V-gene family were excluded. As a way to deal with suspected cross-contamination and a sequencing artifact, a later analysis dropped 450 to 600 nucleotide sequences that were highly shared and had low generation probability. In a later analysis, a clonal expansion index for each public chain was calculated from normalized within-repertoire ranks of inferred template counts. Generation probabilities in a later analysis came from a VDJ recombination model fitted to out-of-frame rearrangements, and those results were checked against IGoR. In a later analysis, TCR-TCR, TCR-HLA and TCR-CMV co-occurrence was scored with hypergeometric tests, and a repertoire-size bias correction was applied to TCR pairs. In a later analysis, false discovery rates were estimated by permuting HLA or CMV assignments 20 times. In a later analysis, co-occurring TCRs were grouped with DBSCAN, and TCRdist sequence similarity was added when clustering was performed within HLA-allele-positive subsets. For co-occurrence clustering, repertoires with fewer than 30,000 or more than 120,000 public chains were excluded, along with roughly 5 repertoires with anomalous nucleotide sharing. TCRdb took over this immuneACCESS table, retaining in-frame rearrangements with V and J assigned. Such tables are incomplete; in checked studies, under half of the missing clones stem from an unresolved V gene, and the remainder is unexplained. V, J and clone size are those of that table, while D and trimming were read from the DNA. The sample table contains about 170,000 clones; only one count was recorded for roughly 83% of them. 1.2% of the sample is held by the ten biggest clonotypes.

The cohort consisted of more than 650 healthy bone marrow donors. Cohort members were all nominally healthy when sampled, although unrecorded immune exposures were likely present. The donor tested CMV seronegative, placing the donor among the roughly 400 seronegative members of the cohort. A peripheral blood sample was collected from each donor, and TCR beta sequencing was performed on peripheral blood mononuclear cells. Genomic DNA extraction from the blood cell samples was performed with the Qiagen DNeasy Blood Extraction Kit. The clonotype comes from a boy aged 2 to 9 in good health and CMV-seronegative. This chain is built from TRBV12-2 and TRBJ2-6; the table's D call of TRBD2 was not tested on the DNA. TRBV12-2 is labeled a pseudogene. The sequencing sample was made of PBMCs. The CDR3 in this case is CASRSGTGLSGANVLTF. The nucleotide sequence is TGTGCAAGTCGCTCCGGGACTGGGCTCTCTGGGGCCAACGTCCTGACTTTC.